The sequence of this TCR beta chain was determined in a study of blood T cells in healthy people across ages. The overall study: Template switching retrieved approximately one barcoded beta molecule for each two T cells. Study findings and constraints: Underestimates were what the diversity estimates from one million T cells were considered to be.

This clonotype was seen only a few times. The antigen is not known. The trim removed 6 bases at V and 5 bases at J, leaving 5 bases unmatched. CDR1 and CDR2 (germline): MNHEY, SMNVEV (reference sequence). The length of the CDR3 is 13 residues. Using a J-beta primer mix together with a sample-barcoded 5' primer, a second PCR was run for about 6 to 11 cycles. From the 5' RACE reads, TCRdb called clonotypes with MiXCR, one entry per CDR3 protein. The table includes over a million distinct CDR3 sequences, under 45% detected once. This clonotype was obtained from a woman aged 60-75 years in good health. The chain recombines TRBV27 with TRBJ2-3; 7 bases map to TRBD2. The sequenced sample consisted of blood. The CDR3 DNA follows: TGTGCCAGCAGGTTAACTAGCGAAGATACGCAGTATTTT. This translates into CASRLTSEDTQYF.